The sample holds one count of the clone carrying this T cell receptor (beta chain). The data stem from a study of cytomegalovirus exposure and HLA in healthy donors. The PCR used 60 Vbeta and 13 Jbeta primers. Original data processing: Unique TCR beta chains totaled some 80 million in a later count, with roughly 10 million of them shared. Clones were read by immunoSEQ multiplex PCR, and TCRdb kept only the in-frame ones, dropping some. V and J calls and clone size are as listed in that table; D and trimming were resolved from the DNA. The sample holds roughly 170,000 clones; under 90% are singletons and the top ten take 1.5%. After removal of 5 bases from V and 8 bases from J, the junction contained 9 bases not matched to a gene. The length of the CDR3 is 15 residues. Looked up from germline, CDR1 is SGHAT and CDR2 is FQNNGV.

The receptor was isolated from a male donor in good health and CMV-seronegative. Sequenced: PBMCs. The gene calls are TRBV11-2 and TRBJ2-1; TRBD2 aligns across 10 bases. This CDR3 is CASSPGLAGEDEQFF. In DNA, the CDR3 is TGTGCCAGCAGCCCGGGCCTAGCGGGAGAAGATGAGCAGTTCTTC.